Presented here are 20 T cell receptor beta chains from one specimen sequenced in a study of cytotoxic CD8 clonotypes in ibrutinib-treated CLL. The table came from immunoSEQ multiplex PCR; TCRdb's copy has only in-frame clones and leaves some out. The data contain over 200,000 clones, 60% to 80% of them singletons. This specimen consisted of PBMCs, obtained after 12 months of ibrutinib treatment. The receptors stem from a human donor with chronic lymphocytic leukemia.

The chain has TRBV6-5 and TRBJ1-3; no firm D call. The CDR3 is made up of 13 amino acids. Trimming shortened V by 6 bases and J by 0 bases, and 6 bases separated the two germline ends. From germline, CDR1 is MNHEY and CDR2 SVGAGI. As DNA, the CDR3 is TGTGCCAGCAGCGGTCTCTCTGGAAACACCATATATTTT. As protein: CASSGLSGNTIYF.

CDR3 in DNA: TGTGCCAGCAGTTTAGTCGGGGGGCAGCCCCAGCATTTT. Amino acids: CASSLVGGQPQHF. V gene TRBV27 combines with J gene TRBJ1-5; weak D call: TRBD1 (5 bases). V lost 2 bases to trimming and J lost 7 bases, with 9 bases between them. The CDR3 sequence is 13 residues long. CDR1 is MNHEY, CDR2 SMNVEV, per germline (reference sequence).

The CDR3 DNA is TGTGCCAGCTGGTCGAGAGAGACGACAGGCGCGCAGGAAGGGGAGACCCAGTACTTC. Protein product: CASWSRETTGAQEGETQYF. This chain joins TRBV28 and TRBJ2-5, with D perhaps matching TRBD1 (6 bases). Trimming pared 8 bases from V and 5 bases from J, leaving 33 bases between. The germline CDR1 and CDR2 sequences are MDHEN and SYDVKM. The CDR3 runs 19 residues. The variable domain in full, completed from reference TRBV28 and TRBJ2-5, reads DVKVTQSSRYLVKRTGEKVFLECVQDMDHENMFWYRQDPGLGLRLIYFSYDVKMKEKGDIPEGYSVSREKKERFSLILESASTNQTSMYLCASWSRETTGAQEGETQYFGPGTRLLVL.

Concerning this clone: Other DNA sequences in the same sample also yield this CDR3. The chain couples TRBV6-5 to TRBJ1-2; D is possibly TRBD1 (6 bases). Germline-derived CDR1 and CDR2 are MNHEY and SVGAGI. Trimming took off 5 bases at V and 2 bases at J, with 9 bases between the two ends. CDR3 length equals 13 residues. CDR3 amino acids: CASSLDRNYGYTF. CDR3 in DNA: TGTGCCAGCAGTCTTGACAGGAACTATGGCTACACCTTC.

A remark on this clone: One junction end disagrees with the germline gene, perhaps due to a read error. Here the CDR3 reads CASSLATRPQGGELF. DNA for the CDR3: TGTGCCAGCAGCTTAGCAACGCGGCCCCAGGGTGGTGAGCTCTTC. This sequence joins TRBV7-8 and TRBJ2-1; D is possibly TRBD1 (5 bases). CDR1 and CDR2 (germline): SGHVS, FQNEAQ. CDR3 size: 15 residues.

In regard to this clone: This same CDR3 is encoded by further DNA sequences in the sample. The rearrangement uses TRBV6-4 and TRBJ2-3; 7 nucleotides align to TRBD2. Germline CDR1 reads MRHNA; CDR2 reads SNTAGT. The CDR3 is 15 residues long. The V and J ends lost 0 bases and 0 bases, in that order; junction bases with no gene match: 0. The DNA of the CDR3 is TGTGCCAGCAGTGACTCAGCGGGGAGCACAGATACGCAGTATTTT. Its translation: CASSDSAGSTDTQYF.

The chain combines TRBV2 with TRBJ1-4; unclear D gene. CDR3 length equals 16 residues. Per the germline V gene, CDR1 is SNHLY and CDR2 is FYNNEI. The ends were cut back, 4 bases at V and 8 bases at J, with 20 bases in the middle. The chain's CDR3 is CASSVPHVSQGEKLFF. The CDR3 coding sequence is TGTGCCAGCAGTGTTCCCCACGTCTCCCAAGGCGAAAAACTGTTTTTT.

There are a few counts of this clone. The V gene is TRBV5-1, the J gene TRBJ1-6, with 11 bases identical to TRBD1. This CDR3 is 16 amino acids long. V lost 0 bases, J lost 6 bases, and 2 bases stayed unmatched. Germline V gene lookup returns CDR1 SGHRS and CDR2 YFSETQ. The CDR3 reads CASSLGTGGSNSPLHF. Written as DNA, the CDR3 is TGCGCCAGCAGCTTGGGGACAGGGGGCAGTAATTCACCCCTCCACTTT. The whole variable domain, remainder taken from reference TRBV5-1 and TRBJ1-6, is KAGVTQTPRYLIKTRGQQVTLSCSPISGHRSVSWYQQTPGQGLQFLFEYFSETQRNKGNFPGRFSGRQFSNSRSEMNVSTLELGDSALYLCASSLGTGGSNSPLHFGNGTRLTVT.

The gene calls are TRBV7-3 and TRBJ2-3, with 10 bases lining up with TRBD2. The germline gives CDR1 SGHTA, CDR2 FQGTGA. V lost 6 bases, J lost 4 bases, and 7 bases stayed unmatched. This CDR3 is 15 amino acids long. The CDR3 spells CASRQTSGAADTQYF. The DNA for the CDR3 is TGTGCCAGCAGGCAAACTAGCGGGGCCGCAGATACGCAGTATTTT.

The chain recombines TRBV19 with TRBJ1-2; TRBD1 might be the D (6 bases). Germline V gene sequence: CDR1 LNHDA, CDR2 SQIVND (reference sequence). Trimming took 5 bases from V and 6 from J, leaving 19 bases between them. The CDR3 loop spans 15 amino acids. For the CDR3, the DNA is TGTGCCAGTAGTTCCCGGTGGGTCAGGGGCGATGGCTACACCTTC. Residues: CASSSRWVRGDGYTF.

The CDR3 DNA reads as TGTGCCAGCAGCCTCGACACAGATACGCAGTATTTT. It encodes CASSLDTDTQYF. V usage is TRBV5-6 and J usage is TRBJ2-3; no reliable D call. The CDR3 spans 12 residues. Trimming pared 4 bases from V and 2 bases from J, leaving 5 bases between. CDR1 and CDR2 from the germline V gene are SGHDT and YYEEEE.

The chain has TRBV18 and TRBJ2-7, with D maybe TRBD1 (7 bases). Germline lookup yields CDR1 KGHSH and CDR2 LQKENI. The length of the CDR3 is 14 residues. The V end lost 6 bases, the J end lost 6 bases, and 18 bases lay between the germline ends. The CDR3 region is CASSTTEGAREQYF. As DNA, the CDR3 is TGTGCCAGCTCTACCACGGAGGGGGCGCGCGAGCAGTACTTC.

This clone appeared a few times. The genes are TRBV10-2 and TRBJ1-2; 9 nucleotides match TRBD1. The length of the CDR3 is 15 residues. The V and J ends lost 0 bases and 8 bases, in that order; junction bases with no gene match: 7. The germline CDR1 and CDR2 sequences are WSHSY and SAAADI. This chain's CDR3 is CASSESGTGIIGYTF. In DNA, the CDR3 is TGCGCCAGCAGTGAGTCCGGGACAGGGATTATAGGCTACACCTTC.

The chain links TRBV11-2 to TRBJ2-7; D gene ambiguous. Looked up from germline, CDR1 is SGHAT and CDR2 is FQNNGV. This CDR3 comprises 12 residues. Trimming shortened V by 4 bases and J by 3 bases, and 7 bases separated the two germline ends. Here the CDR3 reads CASSSTGYEQYF. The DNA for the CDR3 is TGTGCCAGCAGCTCCACTGGCTACGAGCAGTACTTC.

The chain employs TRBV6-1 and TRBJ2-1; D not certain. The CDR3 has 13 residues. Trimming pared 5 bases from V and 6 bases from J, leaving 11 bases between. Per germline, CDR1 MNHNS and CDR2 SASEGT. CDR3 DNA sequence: TGTGCCAGCAGTCGCCTGAGTTCCAATGAGCAGTTCTTC. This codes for CASSRLSSNEQFF.

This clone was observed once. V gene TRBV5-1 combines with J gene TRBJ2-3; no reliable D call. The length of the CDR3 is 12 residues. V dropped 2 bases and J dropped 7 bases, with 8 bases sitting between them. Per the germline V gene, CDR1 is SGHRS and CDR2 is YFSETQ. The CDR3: CASSFSPHTQYF. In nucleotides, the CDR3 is TGCGCCAGCAGCTTTTCCCCCCATACGCAGTATTTT.

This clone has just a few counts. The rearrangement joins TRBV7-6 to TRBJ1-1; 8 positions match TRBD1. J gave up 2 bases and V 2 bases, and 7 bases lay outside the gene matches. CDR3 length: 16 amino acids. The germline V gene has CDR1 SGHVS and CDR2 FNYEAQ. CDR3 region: CASSLWAGTGNTEAFF. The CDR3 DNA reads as TGTGCCAGCAGCTTATGGGCCGGGACAGGTAACACTGAAGCTTTCTTT.

CDR3 sequence (DNA): TGTGCCAGCAGCGTAGCTGGGTCTCAGCCCCAGCATTTT. Protein sequence: CASSVAGSQPQHF. This chain uses TRBV9 with TRBJ1-5; the D is unclear. V was trimmed by 0 bases and J by 6 bases, leaving 7 bases between them. The germline CDR1 and CDR2 sequences are SGDLS and YYNGEE. This CDR3 region has 13 residues.

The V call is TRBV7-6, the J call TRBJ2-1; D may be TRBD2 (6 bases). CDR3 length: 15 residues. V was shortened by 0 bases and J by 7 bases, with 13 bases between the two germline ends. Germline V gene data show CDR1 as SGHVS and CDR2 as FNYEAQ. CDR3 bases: TGTGCCAGCAGCTTAGCGGGGCTAGCGCGAAATGAGCAGTTCTTC. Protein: CASSLAGLARNEQFF.

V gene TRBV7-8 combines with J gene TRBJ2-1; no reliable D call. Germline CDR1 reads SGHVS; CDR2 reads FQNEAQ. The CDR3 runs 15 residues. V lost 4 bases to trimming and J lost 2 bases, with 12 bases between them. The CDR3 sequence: CASSSYQDAYNEQFF. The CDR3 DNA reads TGTGCCAGCAGCTCCTACCAGGACGCCTACAATGAGCAGTTCTTC.